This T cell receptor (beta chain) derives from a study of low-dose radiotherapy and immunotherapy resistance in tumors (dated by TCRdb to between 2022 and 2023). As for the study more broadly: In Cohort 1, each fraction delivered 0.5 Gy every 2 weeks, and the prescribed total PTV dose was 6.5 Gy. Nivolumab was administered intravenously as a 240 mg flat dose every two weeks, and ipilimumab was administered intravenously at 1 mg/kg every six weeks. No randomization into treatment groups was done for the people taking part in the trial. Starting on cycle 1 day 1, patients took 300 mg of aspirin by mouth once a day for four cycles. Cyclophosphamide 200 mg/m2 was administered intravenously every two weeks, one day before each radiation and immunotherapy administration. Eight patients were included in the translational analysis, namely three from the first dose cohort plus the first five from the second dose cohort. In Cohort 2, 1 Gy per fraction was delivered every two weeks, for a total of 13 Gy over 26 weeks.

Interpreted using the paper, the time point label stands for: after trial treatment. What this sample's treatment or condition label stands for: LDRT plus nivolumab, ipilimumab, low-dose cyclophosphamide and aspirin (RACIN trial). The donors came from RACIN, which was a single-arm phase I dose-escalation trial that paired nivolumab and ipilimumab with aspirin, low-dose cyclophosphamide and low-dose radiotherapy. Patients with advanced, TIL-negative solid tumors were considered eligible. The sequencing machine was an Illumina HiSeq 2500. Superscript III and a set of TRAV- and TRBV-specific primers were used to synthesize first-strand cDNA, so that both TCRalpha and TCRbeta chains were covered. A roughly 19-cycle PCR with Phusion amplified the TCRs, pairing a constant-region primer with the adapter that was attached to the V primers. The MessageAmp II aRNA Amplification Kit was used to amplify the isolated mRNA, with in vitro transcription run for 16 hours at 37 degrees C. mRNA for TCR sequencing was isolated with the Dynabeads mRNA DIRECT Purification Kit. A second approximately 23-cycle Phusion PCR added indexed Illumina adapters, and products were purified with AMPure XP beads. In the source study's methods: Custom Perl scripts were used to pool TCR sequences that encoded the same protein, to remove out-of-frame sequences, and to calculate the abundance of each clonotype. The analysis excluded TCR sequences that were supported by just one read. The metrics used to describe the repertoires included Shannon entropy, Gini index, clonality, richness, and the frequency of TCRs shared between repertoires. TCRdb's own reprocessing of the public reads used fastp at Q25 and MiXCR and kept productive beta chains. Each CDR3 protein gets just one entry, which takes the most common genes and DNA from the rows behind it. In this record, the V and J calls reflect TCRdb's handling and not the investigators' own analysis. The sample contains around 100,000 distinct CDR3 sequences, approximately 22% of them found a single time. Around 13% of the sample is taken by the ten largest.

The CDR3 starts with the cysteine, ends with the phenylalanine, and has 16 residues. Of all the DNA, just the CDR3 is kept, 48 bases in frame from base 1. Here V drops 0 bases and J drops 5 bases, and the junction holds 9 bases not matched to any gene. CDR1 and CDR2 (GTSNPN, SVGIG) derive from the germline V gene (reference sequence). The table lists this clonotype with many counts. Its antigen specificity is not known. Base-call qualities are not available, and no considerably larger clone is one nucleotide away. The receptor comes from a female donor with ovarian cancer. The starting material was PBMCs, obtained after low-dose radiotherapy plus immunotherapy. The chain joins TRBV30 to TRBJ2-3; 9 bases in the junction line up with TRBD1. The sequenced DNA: TGTGCCTGGAGTGTCGGGAGGACAGGGGTTGTAGATACGCAGTATTTT. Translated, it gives CAWSVGRTGVVDTQYF.